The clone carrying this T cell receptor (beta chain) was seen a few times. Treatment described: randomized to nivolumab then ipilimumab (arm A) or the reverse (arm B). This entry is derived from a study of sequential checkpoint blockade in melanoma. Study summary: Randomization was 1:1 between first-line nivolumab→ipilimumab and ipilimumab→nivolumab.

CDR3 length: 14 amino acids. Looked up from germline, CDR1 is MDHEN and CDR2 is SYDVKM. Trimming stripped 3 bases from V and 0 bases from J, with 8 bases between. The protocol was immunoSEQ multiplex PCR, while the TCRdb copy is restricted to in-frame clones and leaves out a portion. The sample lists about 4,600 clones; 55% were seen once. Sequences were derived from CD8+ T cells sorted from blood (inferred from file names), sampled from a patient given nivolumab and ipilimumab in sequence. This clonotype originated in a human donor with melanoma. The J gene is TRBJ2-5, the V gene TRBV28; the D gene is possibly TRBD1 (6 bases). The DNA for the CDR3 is TGTGCCAGCAGTTTCGGACAGTACCAAGAGACCCAGTACTTC. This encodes CASSFGQYQETQYF.